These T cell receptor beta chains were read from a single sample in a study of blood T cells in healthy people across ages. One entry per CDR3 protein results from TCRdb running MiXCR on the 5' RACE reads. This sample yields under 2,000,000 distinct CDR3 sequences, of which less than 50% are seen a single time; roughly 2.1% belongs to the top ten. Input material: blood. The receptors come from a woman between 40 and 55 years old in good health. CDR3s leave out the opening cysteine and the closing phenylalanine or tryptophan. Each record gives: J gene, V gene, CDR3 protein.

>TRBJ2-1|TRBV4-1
ASSQDYGRSYNEQF
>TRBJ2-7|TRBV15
ATRRDRAYEQY
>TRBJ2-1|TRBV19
GTRAGHSYNEQF
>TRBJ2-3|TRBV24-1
ATSDFGGNTDTQY
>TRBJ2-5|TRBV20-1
SARVGRQGNPGETQY
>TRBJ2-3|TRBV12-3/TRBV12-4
ASSLGVGLAGRRTADTQY
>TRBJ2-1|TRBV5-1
ASSLAQTFGEQF
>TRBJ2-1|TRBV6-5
ASSYLDSLQEDEQF
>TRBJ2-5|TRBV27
ASSLSEGRGTQY
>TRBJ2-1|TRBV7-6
ASRQRGGANSNEQF
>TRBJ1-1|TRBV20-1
SAPKPGANTEAF
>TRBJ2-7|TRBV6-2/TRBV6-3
ASRNGGGYEQY
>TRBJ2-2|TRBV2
ASNAQGTGELF
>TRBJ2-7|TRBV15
ATSRDVADFYEQY
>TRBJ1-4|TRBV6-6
ASSSYQGGGEKLF
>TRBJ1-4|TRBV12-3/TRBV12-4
ASRPYGRGANEKLF
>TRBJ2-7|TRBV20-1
SARSSRAGSYEQY
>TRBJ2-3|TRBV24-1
TTSDEKSSTDTQY
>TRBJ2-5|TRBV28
ASSLWGLGETQY
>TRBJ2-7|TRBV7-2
ASSLAPGLAKPYEQY
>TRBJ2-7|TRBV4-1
ASSQDPTSGGFYEQY
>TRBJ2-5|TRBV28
ASSPSVWETQY
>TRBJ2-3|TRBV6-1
ASSPRRGLRSADTQY
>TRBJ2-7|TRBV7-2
ASSLRWGLSSDNEQY
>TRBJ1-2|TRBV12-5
ASGLGPPYRGYGYT
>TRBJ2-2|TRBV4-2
ASSQVYTGELF
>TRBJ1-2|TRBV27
ASRNPGNYGYT
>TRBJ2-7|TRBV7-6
ASSPHRGYEQY
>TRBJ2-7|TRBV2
ARGAQSNYEQY
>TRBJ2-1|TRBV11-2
ASSLHRTNEQF
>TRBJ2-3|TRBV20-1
SSPPAGVTDTQY
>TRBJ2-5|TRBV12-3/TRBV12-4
ASSFGADGWLMETQY
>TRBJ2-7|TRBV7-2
ASSLVSARAHEQY
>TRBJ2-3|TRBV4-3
ASSQEWAGPEY
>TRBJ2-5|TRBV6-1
ASSETGETQY
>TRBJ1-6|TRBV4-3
ASRQDLPGFNSPLH
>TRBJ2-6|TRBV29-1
SVPVGSGANVLT
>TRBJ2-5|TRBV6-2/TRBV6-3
ASSSPIHDYQETQY
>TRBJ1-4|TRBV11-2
ASSLRVGVGEKLF
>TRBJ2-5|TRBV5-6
ASSSSMEGTQY
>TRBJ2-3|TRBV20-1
SGSRMAASTDTQY
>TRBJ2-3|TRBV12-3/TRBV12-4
ASGAGLAFSTQY
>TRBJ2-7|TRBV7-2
ASSRTGLGEQY
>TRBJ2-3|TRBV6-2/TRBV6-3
ASSYFGGGVILAQY
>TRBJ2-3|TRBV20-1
SAIRDSSTDTQY
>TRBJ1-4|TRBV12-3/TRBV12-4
ASSFRGHEKLF